This T cell receptor beta chain was captured in a study of T cell responses to AZD1222 COVID-19 vaccine. Per the germline V gene, CDR1 is LNHDA and CDR2 is SQIVND (reference sequence). The CDR3 has 11 amino acids. Trimming pared 3 bases from V and 4 bases from J, leaving 1 base between. Study-level findings and limits: Vaccine-associated CD4 TCRs ranged over spike, dominating at 160-218 and 743-854. Donors, mostly white British, included more females; clonal diversity was possibly underestimated.

Assay used: immunoSEQ multiplex PCR; TCRdb lists only in-frame clones, some missing. The sample shows approximately 120,000 clones, roughly 90% of them seen only once. Remarks on this clone: Its specificity is not known.

Here the sequenced sample was peripheral blood, taken on day 0 of AZD1222 vaccination. The chain joins TRBV19 to TRBJ2-1, with no clear D. The TCR was taken from an adult in good health. The CDR3 DNA reads as TGTGCCAGTAGTATGTACAATGAGCAGTTCTTC. This sequence encodes CASSMYNEQFF.